This T cell receptor beta chain was identified during a study of cytomegalovirus exposure and HLA in healthy donors (dated by TCRdb to 2016 to 2017). Study-level background: An earlier analysis of several hundred of the donors reported over 250 Gb of sequence data and 117 million unique TCR beta sequences obtained from around 180 million T cells. Because of strong linkage in the cohort, roughly five DR-DQ haplotypes were treated as single units for association and clustering. Typing coverage differed by locus: A, B, C, DRB1 and DQB1 were typed in roughly 629-640 donors, DQA1 in roughly 510, DPA1 in 600 to 610, and DPB1 in just under 480. A later genetic analysis took genome-wide SNP genotypes for about three fifths of the 666 donors and used that subset as a discovery cohort. Alongside the repertoire data, information on donor age, sex, ethnicity and CMV serostatus was compiled. The study aimed to test whether signatures of past pathogen exposure could be identified by cataloging public T cell receptors. HLA typing included class I and class II loci at four-digit resolution. A later analysis re-examined previously published TCR beta repertoires from over 500 donors and added high-resolution HLA genotyping to investigate patterns of TCR occurrence. The later analysis used no new phenotypic data to find candidate immune exposures, relying instead on TCR beta sequences and their occurrence across donors. In addition to the first cohort of hundreds of subjects, a separate validation cohort of approximately 130 different subjects was used. On average, about 240,000 unique TCR beta nucleotide sequences were sequenced per donor among 350 to 400 genotyped donors of the cohort, with roughly 18% of those sequences being non-productive. Every discovery cohort repertoire had been produced on one sequencing platform. The genetic ancestry cluster associated with self-reported Caucasian donors included 65% to 90% of the roughly 400 genotyped donors. An earlier analysis of some 500 of the donors used high-throughput TCR beta sequencing to judge whether each TCR beta V gene segment behaved as functional or pseudogenic. An early release that covered about 600 HLA-typed donors contained around 300 gigabases of sequencing data and tens of millions of unique TCR sequences. The T cell repertoires of around 730 subjects were profiled by immunosequencing and related to cytomegalovirus serostatus. To predict cytomegalovirus infection status, the study brought together high-throughput TCR immunosequencing, statistical association of individual TCRs with disease status, and machine learning. Results the study describes overall, beyond this receptor: Immune exposure information for the cohort was limited to CMV serostatus. A further reported finding was that TCR beta sequences accurately predicted the HLA-A and HLA-B alleles for most subjects in the first cohort. Compared with equally common non-associated chains, HLA-associated TCR beta chains in a later analysis were more clonally expanded and had lower generation probabilities. Specific HLA alleles were associated with 15,000 to 20,000 TCR beta sequences at a false discovery rate of 0.05 in a later analysis. According to a later analysis, most CMV-associated TCR beta chains appeared to be HLA-restricted, and the HLA associations seemed to be driven largely by CMV exposure. The study gave a list of more than 150 TCR beta chains associated with cytomegalovirus. In an earlier analysis of about 550 of the donors, most TCR beta V segments were observed in productive rearrangements about 87% or about 30% of the time, broadly matching IMGT annotations. According to a later analysis, TCR association rates differed among HLA loci, with DRB1 alleles showing the most associated TCRs and HLA-C alleles showing the fewest. Because counts were too low, roughly 16 rarely observed V segments, including chromosome 9 orphons, were left out of the earlier analysis of several hundred of the donors. The classifier was reported to diagnose cytomegalovirus status with high specificity and sensitivity in both the original cohort and the validation cohort. In a later genetic analysis, fewer N-insertions in productive TCRs were reported among donors in an Asian-associated ancestry cluster than the approximately 710-donor mean. Roughly uniform sequencing depth across donors was assumed in presence/absence analyses, although this assumption may not hold. In a later analysis, several top co-occurrence clusters were reported to appear linked to parvovirus B19, influenza, CMV and Epstein-Barr virus. Only TCR beta chains were sequenced in this cohort, and the absence of alpha or paired-chain data limited detectable features. Strong co-occurrence of HLA alleles, especially DR and DQ, made assigning TCR associations to individual alleles difficult. A cluster of highly shared sequence variants was judged likely to represent a technical artifact of the sequencing pipeline. Linkage disequilibrium might explain the correlated functional status among segregating V segments, but an unknown experimental factor could not be ruled out. In a later genetic analysis, a missense DCLRE1C variant was associated with V-gene and J-gene trimming of TCR beta chains, and the association was replicated in an independent cohort. Because the 87-base-pair reads could not distinguish some IMGT-functional V segments, including TRBV6-2 and TRBV6-3, those segments were excluded. HLA typing was unavailable for some donors at each locus, so association tests used only the typed subset. The authors suggested that the approach could potentially be extended to other disease states and immunological phenotypes. Three of the identified cytomegalovirus-associated TCR beta chains were confirmed in vitro to be specific for cytomegalovirus antigens. Most TCR sequences were seen in very few donors, while some public TCRs were found in many individuals.

In regard to this clone: There is no known antigen for this receptor. The record has no base qualities; no much larger clone is one base away.

The CDR3 starts with the cysteine, ends with the phenylalanine, and has 14 residues. The kept DNA is CDR3 alone, 42 bases in frame from the first base. The method was the immunoSEQ multiplex PCR assay. For the multiplex PCR, a mixture combining 60 forward primers for TCR Vbeta segments and 13 reverse primers for TCR Jbeta segments was used. The CDR3 region of rearranged TCR beta genes was amplified from genomic DNA with a multiplex PCR assay. The Illumina HiSeq System was used to sequence the amplified TCR beta libraries as 87-base-pair reads. Per the source publication's procedure: A later analysis tallied roughly 80 million unique TCR beta chains across the approximately 670 repertoires, and approximately 12 million of those chains were shared by two or more donors. Raw reads were error-corrected and collapsed into unique sequences by a nearest-neighbor algorithm in which closely related sequences were merged to remove PCR and sequencing errors. To assign V, D and J gene segments, CDR3 sequences were aligned to IMGT reference sequences. For a sequence to be retained, a match of at least six nucleotides was required to both a V gene segment and a J gene segment. A rearrangement was called productive if the CDR3 had no stop codons and remained in frame with V and J, and every other rearrangement was called non-productive. Following IMGT convention, CDR3 was defined as the stretch from the second conserved V-encoded cysteine to the conserved J-encoded phenylalanine. In an earlier analysis of more than 550 of the donors, sequences lacking an unambiguous match to a single V gene segment were excluded. In an earlier analysis of approximately 500 of the donors, a V segment was called functional when productive rearrangements were above 56.7%, and segregating when the standard deviation between donors exceeded 5%. To diagnose cytomegalovirus status from the catalog of TCR beta chain sequences, a statistical classification framework was built. V and J gene assignment, in a later analysis, came from comparing TCR nucleotide sequences with IMGT/GENE-DB human TR gene sequences. A later analysis assigned CDR3 sequences and most-parsimonious VDJ recombination scenarios with the TCRdist pipeline. A later analysis defined each TCR beta chain by its CDR3 amino acid sequence plus V-gene family, and excluded reads lacking a unique V-gene family. To address suspected cross-contamination and a sequencing artifact, a later analysis removed roughly 580 highly shared, low-generation-probability nucleotide sequences. A later analysis calculated a clonal expansion index for each public chain from normalized within-repertoire ranks of inferred template counts. In a later analysis, generation probabilities were computed using a VDJ recombination model fitted to out-of-frame rearrangements, and the results were checked against IGoR. In a later analysis, TCR-TCR, TCR-HLA and TCR-CMV co-occurrence was scored with hypergeometric tests, and a repertoire-size bias correction was applied to TCR pairs. In a later analysis, false discovery rates were estimated by permuting HLA or CMV assignments 20 times. In a later analysis, co-occurring TCRs were grouped with DBSCAN, and TCRdist sequence similarity was added when clustering was performed within HLA-allele-positive subsets. Co-occurrence clustering excluded repertoires with fewer than 30,000 or more than 120,000 public chains, plus five with anomalous nucleotide sharing. Here the immuneACCESS table is served through TCRdb, limited to in-frame sequences with V and J called. Missing clones are a known gap in these copies; in checked studies unresolved V genes cover under half, and the rest lacks a known reason. V, J and clone size were drawn from that table, and D and trimming were deduced from the DNA. Here the sample has about 120,000 clones; over 15% occur a single time. Jointly, the top ten make up 1.9% of the sample.

The cohort comprised around 690 healthy bone marrow donors. Cohort members were all nominally healthy when sampled, although unrecorded immune exposures were likely present. The donor tested CMV seronegative, placing the donor among the 300 to 450 seronegative members of the cohort. Every donor gave a peripheral blood sample, and the peripheral blood mononuclear cells from that sample were used for TCR beta sequencing. The Qiagen DNeasy Blood Extraction Kit was used to extract genomic DNA from the blood cell samples. The sequence links TRBV21-1 to TRBJ1-5; the table gives TRBD1 as D, unverified against the DNA. TRBV21-1 is a listed pseudogene. Sequencing input: PBMCs. This receptor was obtained from a woman aged 18-30 years in good health and CMV-seronegative. The DNA sequence follows: TGTGCCAGCAGCAAAGTGGACAGGGGCCAGCCCCAGCATTTT. The translation is CASSKVDRGQPQHF.